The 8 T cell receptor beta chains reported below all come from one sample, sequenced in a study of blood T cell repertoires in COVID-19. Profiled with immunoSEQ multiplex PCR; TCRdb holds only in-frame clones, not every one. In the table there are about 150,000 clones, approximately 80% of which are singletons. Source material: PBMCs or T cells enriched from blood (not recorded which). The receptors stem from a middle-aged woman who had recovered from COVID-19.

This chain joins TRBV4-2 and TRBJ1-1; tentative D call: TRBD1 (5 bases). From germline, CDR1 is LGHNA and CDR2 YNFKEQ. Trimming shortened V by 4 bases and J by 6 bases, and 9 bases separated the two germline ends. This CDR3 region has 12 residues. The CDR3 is CASSPQGAEAFF. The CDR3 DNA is TGTGCCAGCAGCCCCCAGGGTGCTGAAGCTTTCTTT.

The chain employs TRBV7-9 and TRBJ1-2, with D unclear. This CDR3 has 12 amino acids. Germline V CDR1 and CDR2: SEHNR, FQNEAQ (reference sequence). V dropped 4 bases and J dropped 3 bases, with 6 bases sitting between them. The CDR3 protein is CASSSQDYGYTF. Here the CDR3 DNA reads TGTGCCAGCAGCTCCCAGGACTATGGCTACACCTTC.

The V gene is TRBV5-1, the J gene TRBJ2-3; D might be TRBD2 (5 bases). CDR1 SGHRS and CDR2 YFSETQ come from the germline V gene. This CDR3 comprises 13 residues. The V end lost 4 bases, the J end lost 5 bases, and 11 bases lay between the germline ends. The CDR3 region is CASSGLAEDTQYF. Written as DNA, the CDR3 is TGCGCCAGCAGCGGACTGGCCGAAGATACGCAGTATTTT.

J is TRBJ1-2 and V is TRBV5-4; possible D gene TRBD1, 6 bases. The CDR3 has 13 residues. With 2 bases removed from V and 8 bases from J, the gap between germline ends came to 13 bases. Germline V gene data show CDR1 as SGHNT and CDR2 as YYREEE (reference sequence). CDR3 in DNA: TGTGCCAGCAGCTTAGGCAGGACAGCAGGCTACACCTTC. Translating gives CASSLGRTAGYTF. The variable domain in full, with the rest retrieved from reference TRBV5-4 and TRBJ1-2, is ETGVTQSPTHLIKTRGQQVTLRCSSQSGHNTVSWYQQALGQGPQFIFQYYREEENGRGNFPPRFSGLQFPNYSSELNVNALELDDSALYLCASSLGRTAGYTFGSGTRLTVV.

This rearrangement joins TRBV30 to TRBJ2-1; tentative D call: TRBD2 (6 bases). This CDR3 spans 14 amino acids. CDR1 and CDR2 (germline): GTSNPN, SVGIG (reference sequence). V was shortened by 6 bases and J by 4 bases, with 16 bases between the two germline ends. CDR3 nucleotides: TGTGCCTGTCCCCGGGACTTAAAATACAATGAGCAGTTCTTC. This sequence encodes CACPRDLKYNEQFF.

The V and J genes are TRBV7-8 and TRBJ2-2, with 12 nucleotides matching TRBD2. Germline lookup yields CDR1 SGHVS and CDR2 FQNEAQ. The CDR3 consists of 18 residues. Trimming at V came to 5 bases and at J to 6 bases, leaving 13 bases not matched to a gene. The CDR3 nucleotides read TGTGCCAGCAGCCCAGGACTAGCGGGAAAGGGAGGGGCCGGGGAGCTGTTTTTT. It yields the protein CASSPGLAGKGGAGELFF.

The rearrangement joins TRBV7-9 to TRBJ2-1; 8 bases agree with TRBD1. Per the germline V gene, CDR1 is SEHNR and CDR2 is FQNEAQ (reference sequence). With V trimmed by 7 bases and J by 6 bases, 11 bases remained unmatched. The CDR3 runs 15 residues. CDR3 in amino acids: CASTLGGTGFNEQFF. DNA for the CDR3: TGTGCCAGCACCCTAGGTGGGACAGGTTTCAATGAGCAGTTCTTC.

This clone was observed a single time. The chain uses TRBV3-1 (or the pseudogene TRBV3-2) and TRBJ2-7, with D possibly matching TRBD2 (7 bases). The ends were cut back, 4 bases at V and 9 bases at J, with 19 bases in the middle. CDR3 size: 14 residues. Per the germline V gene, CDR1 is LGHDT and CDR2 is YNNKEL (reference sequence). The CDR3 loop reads CASSPRGRKLPQYF. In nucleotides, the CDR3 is TGTGCCAGCAGCCCGCGGGGGCGCAAGTTACCGCAGTACTTC.